This paragraph covers one T cell receptor beta chain sequence. Its antigen remains unknown. Repertoires were generated with immunoSEQ multiplex PCR, while TCRdb's copy carries only in-frame clones and drops some. The sample consists of about 64,000 clones, 91% of them appearing once. The CDR3 is made up of 14 amino acids. V lost 0 bases and J lost 5, with 10 bases in between. The V gene's germline CDR1 is GTSNPN and CDR2 SVGIG (reference sequence). Time point given: cycle 4 day 1 (C4D1), after about 6 weeks of nivolumab. Relapses following autologous stem cell transplantation were seen in all patients, with brentuximab vedotin exposure varying. Classification of best responses gave complete response, partial response or progressive disease. The data derive from a study of PD-1 blockade in classical Hodgkin lymphoma. Notes on the study in general: By cycle point C4D1, TCR diversity had risen significantly in CD4+ cells (but not CD8+ cells). The authors have not defined what causes the repertoire differences, possibly disease activity or prior therapy. Patients who responded completely had about the same baseline diversity as newly diagnosed patients.

The source of this sequence is a human donor with classical Hodgkin lymphoma. V and J are TRBV30 and TRBJ1-4; a possible D gene is TRBD1 (5 bases). The starting material was peripheral blood mononuclear cells (PBMCs), obtained before the fourth cycle of nivolumab. The CDR3, as DNA: TGTGCCTGGAGTGTAGGTCAGGGAAATGAAAAACTGTTTTTT. As protein: CAWSVGQGNEKLFF. The full variable domain, in which reference TRBV30 and TRBJ1-4 provide the parts outside the CDR3, is SQTIHQWPATLVQPVGSPLSLECTVEGTSNPNLYWYRQAAGRGLQLLFYSVGIGQISSEVPQNLSASRPQDRQFILSSKKLLLSDSGFYLCAWSVGQGNEKLFFGSGTQLSVL.